This T cell receptor beta chain was sequenced for a study of blood T cell repertoires in COVID-19. CDR1 and CDR2 from the germline V gene are SQVTM and ANQGSEA. Trimming shortened V by 3 bases and J by 6 bases, and 11 bases separated the two germline ends. This CDR3 is built from 13 residues. The table came from immunoSEQ multiplex PCR; TCRdb's copy has only in-frame clones and leaves some out. The sample has approximately 500,000 clones; about 89% are singletons. The receptor comes from a woman aged 50 to 65 with COVID-19, enrolled during active disease. Sequenced input: peripheral blood. The genes are TRBV29-1 and TRBJ2-2, with D perhaps matching TRBD2 (5 bases). In nucleotides, the CDR3 is TGCAGCGTTGAGGACTCTGTCGCCGGGGAGCTGTTTTTT. It is translated as CSVEDSVAGELFF.